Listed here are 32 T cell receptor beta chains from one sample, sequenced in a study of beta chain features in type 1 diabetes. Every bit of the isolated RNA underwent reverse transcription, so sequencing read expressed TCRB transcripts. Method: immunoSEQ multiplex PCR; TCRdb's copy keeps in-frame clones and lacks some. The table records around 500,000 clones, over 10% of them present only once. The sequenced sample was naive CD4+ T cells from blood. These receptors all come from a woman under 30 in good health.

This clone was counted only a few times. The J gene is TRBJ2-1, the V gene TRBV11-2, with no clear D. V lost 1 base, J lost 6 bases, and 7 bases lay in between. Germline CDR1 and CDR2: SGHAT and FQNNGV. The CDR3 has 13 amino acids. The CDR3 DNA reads TGTGCCAGCAGCTTAGTTAGGGTCAATGAGCAGTTCTTC. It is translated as CASSLVRVNEQFF.

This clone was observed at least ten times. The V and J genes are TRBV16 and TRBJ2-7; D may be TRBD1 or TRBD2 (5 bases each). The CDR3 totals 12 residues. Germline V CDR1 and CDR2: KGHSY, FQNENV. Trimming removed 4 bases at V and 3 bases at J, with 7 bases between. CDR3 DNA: TGTGCCAGCAGCCCAGGGAGCTACGAGCAGTACGTC. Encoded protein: CASSPGSYEQYV.

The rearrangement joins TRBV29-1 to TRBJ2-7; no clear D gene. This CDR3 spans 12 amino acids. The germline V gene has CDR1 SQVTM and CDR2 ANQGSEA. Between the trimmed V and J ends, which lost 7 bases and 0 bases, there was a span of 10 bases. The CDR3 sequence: CSAWAASYEQYV. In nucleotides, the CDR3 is TGCAGCGCTTGGGCCGCCTCCTACGAGCAGTACGTC.

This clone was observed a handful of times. The CDR3 here is CAWSGDLTEAFF. The CDR3 DNA reads as TGTGCCTGGAGTGGCGACTTGACAGAAGCTTTCTTT. V and J are TRBV30 and TRBJ1-1; no firm D call. From germline, CDR1 is GTSNPN and CDR2 SVGIG (reference sequence). The CDR3 has 12 amino acids. Between the trimmed V and J ends, which lost 1 base and 8 bases, there was a span of 11 bases.

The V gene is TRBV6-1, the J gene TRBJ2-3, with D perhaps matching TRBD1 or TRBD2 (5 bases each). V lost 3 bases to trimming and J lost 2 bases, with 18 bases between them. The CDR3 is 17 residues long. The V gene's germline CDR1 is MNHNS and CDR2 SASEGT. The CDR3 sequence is CASSEEGTRVVTDTQYF. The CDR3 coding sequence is TGTGCCAGCAGTGAGGAAGGGACGCGGGTAGTCACAGATACGCAGTATTTT.

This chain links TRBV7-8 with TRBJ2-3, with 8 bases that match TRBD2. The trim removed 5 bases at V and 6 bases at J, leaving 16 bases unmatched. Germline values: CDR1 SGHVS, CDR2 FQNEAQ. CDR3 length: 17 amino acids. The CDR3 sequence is CASSQRSGGSGLDTQYF. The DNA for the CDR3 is TGTGCCAGCAGCCAGAGGTCGGGAGGGTCAGGTTTGGATACGCAGTATTTT. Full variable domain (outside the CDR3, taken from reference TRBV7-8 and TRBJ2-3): GAGVSQSPRYKVAKRGQDVALRCDPISGHVSLFWYQQALGQGPEFLTYFQNEAQLDKSGLPSDRFFAERPEGSVSTLKIQRTQQEDSAVYLCASSQRSGGSGLDTQYFGPGTRLTVL.

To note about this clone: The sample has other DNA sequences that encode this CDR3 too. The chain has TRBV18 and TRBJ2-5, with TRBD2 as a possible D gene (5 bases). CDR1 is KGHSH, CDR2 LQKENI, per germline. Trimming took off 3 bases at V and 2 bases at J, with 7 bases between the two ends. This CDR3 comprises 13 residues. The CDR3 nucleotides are TGTGCCAGCTCACCTCGGGGACAAGAGACCCAGTACTTC. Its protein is CASSPRGQETQYF.

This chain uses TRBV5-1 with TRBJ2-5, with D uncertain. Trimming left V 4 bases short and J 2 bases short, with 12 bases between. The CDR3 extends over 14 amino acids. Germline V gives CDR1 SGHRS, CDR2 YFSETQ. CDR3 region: CASSPRQIQETQYF. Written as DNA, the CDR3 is TGCGCCAGCAGCCCAAGACAAATACAAGAGACCCAGTACTTC. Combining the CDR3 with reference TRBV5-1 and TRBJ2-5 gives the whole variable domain KAGVTQTPRYLIKTRGQQVTLSCSPISGHRSVSWYQQTPGQGLQFLFEYFSETQRNKGNFPGRFSGRQFSNSRSEMNVSTLELGDSALYLCASSPRQIQETQYFGPGTRLLVL.

The CDR3 DNA is TGCGCCAGCAGCTTGGTCGGTATTCAGGATTCACCCCTCCACTTT. Its translation is CASSLVGIQDSPLHF. The chain has TRBV5-1 and TRBJ1-6; D is undetermined. Germline CDR1 SGHRS, CDR2 YFSETQ. Trimming took off 0 bases at V and 8 bases at J, with 12 bases between the two ends. The CDR3 is made up of 15 amino acids.

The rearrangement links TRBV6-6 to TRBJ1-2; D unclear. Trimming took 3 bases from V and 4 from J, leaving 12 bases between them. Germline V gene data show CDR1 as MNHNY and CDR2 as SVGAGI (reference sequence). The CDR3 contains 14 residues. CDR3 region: CASSYGSNPYGYTF. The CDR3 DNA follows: TGTGCCAGCAGTTATGGTTCGAATCCCTATGGCTACACCTTC.

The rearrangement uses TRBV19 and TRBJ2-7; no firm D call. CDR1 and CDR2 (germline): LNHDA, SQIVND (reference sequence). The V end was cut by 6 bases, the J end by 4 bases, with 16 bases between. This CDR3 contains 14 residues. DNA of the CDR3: TGTGCCAGTAGCGACCTAAGTGGCCCATACGAGCAGTACTTC. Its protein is CASSDLSGPYEQYF.

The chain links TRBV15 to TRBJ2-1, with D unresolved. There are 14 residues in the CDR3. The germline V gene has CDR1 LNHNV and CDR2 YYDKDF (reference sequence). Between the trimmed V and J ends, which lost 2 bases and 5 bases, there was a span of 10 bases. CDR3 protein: CATSRLKTDNEQFF. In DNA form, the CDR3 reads TGTGCCACCAGCAGATTAAAGACCGACAATGAGCAGTTCTTC.

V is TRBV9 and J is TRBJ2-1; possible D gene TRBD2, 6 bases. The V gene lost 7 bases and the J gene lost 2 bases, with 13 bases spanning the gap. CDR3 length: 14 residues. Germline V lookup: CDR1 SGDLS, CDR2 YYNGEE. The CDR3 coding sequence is TGTGCCAGCTGCCTTGGGGGGACCTACAATGAGCAGTTCTTC. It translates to CASCLGGTYNEQFF.

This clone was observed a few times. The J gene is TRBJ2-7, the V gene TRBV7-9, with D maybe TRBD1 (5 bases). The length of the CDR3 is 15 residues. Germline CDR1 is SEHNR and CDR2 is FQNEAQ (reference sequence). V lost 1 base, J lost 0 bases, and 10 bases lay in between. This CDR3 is CASSLVGQTSYEQYF. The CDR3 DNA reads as TGTGCCAGCAGCTTAGTAGGACAAACCTCCTACGAGCAGTACTTC.

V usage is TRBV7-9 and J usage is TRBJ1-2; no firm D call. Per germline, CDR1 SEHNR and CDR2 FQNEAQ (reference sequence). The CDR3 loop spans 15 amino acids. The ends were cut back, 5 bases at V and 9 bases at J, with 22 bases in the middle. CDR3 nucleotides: TGTGCCAGCAGCGATACCCACCTCCCCACACCGAGCTACACCTTC. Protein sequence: CASSDTHLPTPSYTF. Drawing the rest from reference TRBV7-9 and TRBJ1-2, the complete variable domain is DTGVSQNPRHKITKRGQNVTFRCDPISEHNRLYWYRQTLGQGPEFLTYFQNEAQLEKSRLLSDRFSAERPKGSFSTLEIQRTEQGDSAMYLCASSDTHLPTPSYTFGSGTRLTVV.

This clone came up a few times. The CDR3 is CASSLGSGRETYEQYF. The CDR3 bases are TGCGCCAGCAGCCTTGGGAGCGGGAGGGAAACCTACGAGCAGTACTTC. The V gene is TRBV4-1, the J gene TRBJ2-7; 10 bases line up with TRBD2. Germline V gene sequence: CDR1 MGHRA, CDR2 YSYEKL. The V and J ends lost 4 bases and 2 bases, in that order; junction bases with no gene match: 8. CDR3 size: 16 residues.

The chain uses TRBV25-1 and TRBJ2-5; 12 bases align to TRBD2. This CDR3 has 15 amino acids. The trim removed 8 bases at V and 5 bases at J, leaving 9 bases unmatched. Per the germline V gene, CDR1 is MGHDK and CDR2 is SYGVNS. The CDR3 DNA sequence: TGTGCCAGCGGGTCTAGCGGGGGGGGCAGCGAGACCCAGTACTTC. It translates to CASGSSGGGSETQYF.

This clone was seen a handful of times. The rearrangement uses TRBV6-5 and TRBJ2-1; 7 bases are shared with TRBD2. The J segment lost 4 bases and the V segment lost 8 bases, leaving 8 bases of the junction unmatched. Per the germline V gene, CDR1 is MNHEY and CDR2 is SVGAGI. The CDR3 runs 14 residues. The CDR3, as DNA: TGTGCCAGCTCCGCTAGCGGAGTTTACAATGAGCAGTTCTTC. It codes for CASSASGVYNEQFF.

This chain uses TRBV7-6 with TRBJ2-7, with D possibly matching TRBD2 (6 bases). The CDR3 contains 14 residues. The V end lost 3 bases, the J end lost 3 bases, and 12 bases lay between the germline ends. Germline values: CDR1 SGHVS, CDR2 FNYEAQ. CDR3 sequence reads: CASSFGTGDYEQYF. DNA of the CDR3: TGTGCCAGCAGCTTCGGGACTGGGGACTACGAGCAGTACTTC.

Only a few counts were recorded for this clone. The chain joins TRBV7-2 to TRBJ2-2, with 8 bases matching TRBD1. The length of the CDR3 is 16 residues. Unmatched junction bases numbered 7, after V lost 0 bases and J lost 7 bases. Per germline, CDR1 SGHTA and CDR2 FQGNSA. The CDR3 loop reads CASSLATGVVNGELFF. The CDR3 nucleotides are TGTGCCAGCAGCTTAGCGACAGGGGTTGTAAACGGGGAGCTGTTTTTT.

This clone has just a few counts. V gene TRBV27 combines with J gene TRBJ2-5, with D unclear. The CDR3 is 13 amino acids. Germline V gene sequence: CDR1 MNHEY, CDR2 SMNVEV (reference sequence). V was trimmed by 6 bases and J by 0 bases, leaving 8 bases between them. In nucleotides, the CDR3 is TGTGCCAGCAGATTGGGGAACCAAGAGACCCAGTACTTC. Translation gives CASRLGNQETQYF.

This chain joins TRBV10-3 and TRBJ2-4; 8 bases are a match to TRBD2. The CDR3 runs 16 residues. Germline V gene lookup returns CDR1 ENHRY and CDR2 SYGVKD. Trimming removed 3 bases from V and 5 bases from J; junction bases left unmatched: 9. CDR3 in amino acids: CAISDPGGVRENIQYF. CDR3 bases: TGTGCCATCAGTGACCCGGGAGGGGTCCGAGAAAACATTCAGTACTTC.

CDR3 protein: CASRSLQLHGYTF. The CDR3 DNA follows: TGTGCCAGCAGATCATTGCAGCTCCATGGCTACACCTTC. The chain uses TRBV6-5 and TRBJ1-2; no definite D call. The CDR3 is 13 residues long. Between the trimmed V and J ends, which lost 6 bases and 6 bases, there was a span of 14 bases. CDR1 and CDR2 from the germline V gene are MNHEY and SVGAGI.

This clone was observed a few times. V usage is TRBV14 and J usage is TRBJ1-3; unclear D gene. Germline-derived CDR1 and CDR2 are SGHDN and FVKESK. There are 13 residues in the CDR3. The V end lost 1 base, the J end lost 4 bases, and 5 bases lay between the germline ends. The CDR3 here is CASSQVRGNTIYF. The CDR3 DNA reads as TGTGCCAGCAGCCAAGTGCGGGGAAACACCATATATTTT.

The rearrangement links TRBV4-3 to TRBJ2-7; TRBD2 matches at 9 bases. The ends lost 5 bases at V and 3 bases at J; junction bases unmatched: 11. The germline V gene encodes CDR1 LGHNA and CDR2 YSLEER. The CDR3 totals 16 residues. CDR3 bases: TGCGCCAGCAGCTATCGTCTAGCGGGGAATTACTACGAGCAGTACTTC. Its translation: CASSYRLAGNYYEQYF.

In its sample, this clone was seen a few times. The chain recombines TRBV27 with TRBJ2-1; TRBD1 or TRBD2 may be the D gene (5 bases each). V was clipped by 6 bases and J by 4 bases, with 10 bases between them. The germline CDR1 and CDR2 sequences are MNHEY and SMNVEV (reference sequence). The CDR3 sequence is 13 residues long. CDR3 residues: CASRIGAYNEQFF. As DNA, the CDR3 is TGTGCCAGCAGAATCGGGGCGTACAATGAGCAGTTCTTC.

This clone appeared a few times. CDR3 nucleotides: TGTGCCAGCAGCCAGAGACTAGCGGGATTGGCCCAGTACTTC. Residues: CASSQRLAGLAQYF. The chain joins TRBV14 to TRBJ2-5; 11 bases line up with TRBD2. The CDR3 length is 14 residues. J was trimmed by 9 bases and V by 3 bases; bases with no gene match: 6. Germline-derived CDR1 and CDR2 are SGHDN and FVKESK.

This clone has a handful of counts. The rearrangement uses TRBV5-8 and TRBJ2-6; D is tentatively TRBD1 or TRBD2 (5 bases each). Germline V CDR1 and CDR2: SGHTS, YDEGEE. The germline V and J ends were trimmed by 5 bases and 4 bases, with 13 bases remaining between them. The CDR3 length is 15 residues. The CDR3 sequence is CASSHLGPGANVLTF. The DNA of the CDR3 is TGTGCCAGCAGTCATTTGGGACCCGGGGCCAACGTCCTGACTTTC. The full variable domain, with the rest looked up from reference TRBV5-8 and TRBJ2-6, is EAGVTQSPTHLIKTRGQQATLRCSPISGHTSVYWYQQALGLGLQFLLWYDEGEERNRGNFPPRFSGRQFPNYSSELNVNALELEDSALYLCASSHLGPGANVLTFGAGSRLTVL.

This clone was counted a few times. This chain's CDR3 is CASSFFRDTQYF. The CDR3 DNA follows: TGTGCCAGCAGCTTCTTCCGAGATACGCAGTATTTT. The chain combines TRBV7-2 with TRBJ2-3; D remains unclear. V was clipped by 3 bases and J by 5 bases, with 6 bases between them. This CDR3 has 12 residues. The germline V gene encodes CDR1 SGHTA and CDR2 FQGNSA.

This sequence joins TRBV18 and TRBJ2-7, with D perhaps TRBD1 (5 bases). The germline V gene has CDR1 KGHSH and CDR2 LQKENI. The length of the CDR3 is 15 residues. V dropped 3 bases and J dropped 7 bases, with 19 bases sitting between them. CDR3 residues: CASSPLALQEKEQYV. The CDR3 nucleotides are TGTGCCAGCTCACCCCTCGCCTTACAGGAGAAGGAGCAGTACGTC.

The CDR3 nucleotides read TGCGCCAGCAGCTTGGTCGCGACTGCGAACACCGGGGAGCTGTTTTTT. The encoded protein is CASSLVATANTGELFF. The rearrangement links TRBV5-1 to TRBJ2-2, with unresolved D. Germline lookup yields CDR1 SGHRS and CDR2 YFSETQ. V was shortened by 0 bases and J by 0 bases, with 9 bases between the two germline ends. The CDR3 is made up of 16 amino acids.

DNA of the CDR3: TGTGCCAGCAGTTATATCCTCGGGGCCAAAAACATTCAGTACTTC. Translating gives CASSYILGAKNIQYF. This chain connects TRBV6-5 to TRBJ2-4; D uncertain. The V end was cut by 3 bases, the J end by 1 base, with 10 bases between. The CDR3 consists of 15 residues. CDR1 is MNHEY and CDR2 is SVGAGI in the germline V gene.